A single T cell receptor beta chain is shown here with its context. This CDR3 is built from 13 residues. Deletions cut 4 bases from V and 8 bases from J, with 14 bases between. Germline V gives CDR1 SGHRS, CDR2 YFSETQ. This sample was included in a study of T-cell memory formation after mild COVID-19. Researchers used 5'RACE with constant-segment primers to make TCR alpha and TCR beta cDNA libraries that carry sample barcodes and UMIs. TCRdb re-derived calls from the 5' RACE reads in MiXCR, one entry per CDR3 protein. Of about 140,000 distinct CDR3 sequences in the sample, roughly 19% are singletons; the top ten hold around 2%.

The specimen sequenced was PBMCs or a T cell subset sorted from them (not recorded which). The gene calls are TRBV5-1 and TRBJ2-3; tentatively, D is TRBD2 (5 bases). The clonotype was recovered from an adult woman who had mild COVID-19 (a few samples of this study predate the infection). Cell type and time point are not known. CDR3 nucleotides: TGCGCCAGCAGCCCGGACTGGAGCCTTACGCAGTATTTT. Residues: CASSPDWSLTQYF.